The 13 T cell receptor beta chains below were found in one sample sequenced in a study of PD-L1 blockade in urothelial cancer. TCRdb keeps only in-frame clones here, not all; method: immunoSEQ multiplex PCR. Among around 70,000 clones listed, about 85% were seen once. Sequencing was performed on PBMCs, taken around atezolizumab (anti-PD-L1) treatment. These receptors were taken from a man aged 65 to 85 with urothelial cancer.

The V call is TRBV18, the J call TRBJ2-7; 8 bases match TRBD1. Germline trimming cut 6 bases from V and 2 bases from J; bases unmatched to any gene: 12. CDR1 and CDR2 (germline): KGHSH, LQKENI. The length of the CDR3 is 16 residues. The CDR3 loop is CASSPGRGRIAYEQYF. In DNA, the CDR3 is TGTGCCAGCTCCCCCGGCAGGGGGCGTATTGCCTACGAGCAGTACTTC.

The chain has TRBV7-8 and TRBJ1-5; D remains unclear. Germline V gives CDR1 SGHVS, CDR2 FQNEAQ. The CDR3 loop spans 14 amino acids. The V gene lost 0 bases and the J gene lost 4 bases, with 7 bases spanning the gap. CDR3 bases: TGTGCCAGCAGCTTAGCGGCGGGGAATCAGCCCCAGCATTTT. Its protein is CASSLAAGNQPQHF. The full variable domain, rest sourced from reference TRBV7-8 and TRBJ1-5, is GAGVSQSPRYKVAKRGQDVALRCDPISGHVSLFWYQQALGQGPEFLTYFQNEAQLDKSGLPSDRFFAERPEGSVSTLKIQRTQQEDSAVYLCASSLAAGNQPQHFGDGTRLSIL.

The V call is TRBV5-1, the J call TRBJ2-7, with D possibly matching TRBD2 (6 bases). The CDR3 runs 14 residues. Germline assignment: CDR1 SGHRS and CDR2 YFSETQ. The V gene lost 3 bases and the J gene lost 2 bases, with 12 bases spanning the gap. CDR3 coding DNA: TGCGCCAGCAGCTCGGAGGGACGGACCTACGAGCAGTACTTC. Protein product: CASSSEGRTYEQYF.

The chain carries TRBV19 and TRBJ1-5; D might be TRBD1 (6 bases). CDR3 length: 14 amino acids. From germline, CDR1 is LNHDA and CDR2 SQIVND (reference sequence). Trimming took off 5 bases at V and 1 base at J, with 9 bases between the two ends. The CDR3 reads CASSGQTSNQPQHF. For the CDR3, the DNA is TGTGCCAGTAGTGGACAGACAAGCAATCAGCCCCAGCATTTT.

The chain couples TRBV19 to TRBJ1-1; no reliable D call. CDR1 LNHDA and CDR2 SQIVND come from the germline V gene (reference sequence). This CDR3 spans 12 amino acids. The V gene lost 7 bases and the J gene lost 1 base, with 7 bases spanning the gap. CDR3 coding DNA: TGTGCCAGTAATGAGGGGAACACTGAAGCTTTCTTT. Its protein product is CASNEGNTEAFF.

The V and J genes are TRBV6-1 and TRBJ2-1, with 8 positions matching TRBD2. The germline CDR1 and CDR2 sequences are MNHNS and SASEGT. The CDR3 is 14 residues long. V dropped 6 bases and J dropped 5; count of bases not matched to a gene: 6. The CDR3 loop reads CASRSAGGHNEQFF. As DNA, the CDR3 is TGTGCCAGCAGGAGTGCGGGAGGTCACAATGAGCAGTTCTTC.

This rearrangement joins TRBV18 to TRBJ2-7; D unresolved. V was shortened by 6 bases and J by 7 bases, with 13 bases between the two germline ends. CDR1 is KGHSH and CDR2 is LQKENI in the germline V gene. The CDR3 runs to 12 residues. The CDR3: CASSGDEEEQYF. Written as DNA, the CDR3 is TGTGCCAGCTCGGGTGATGAGGAAGAGCAGTACTTC.

This clone has just one count. The chain has TRBV10-3 and TRBJ1-1; TRBD1 matches at 7 bases. The V and J ends lost 5 bases and 3 bases, in that order; junction bases with no gene match: 9. CDR1 and CDR2 from the germline V gene are ENHRY and SYGVKD. The CDR3 covers 15 residues. The CDR3 coding sequence is TGTGCCATCAGTTCAGACAGGGACCCATACACTGAAGCTTTCTTT. It yields the protein CAISSDRDPYTEAFF.

This CDR3 reads CASSSRTGVTDTQYF. The CDR3 DNA reads TGTGCCAGCAGTTCTAGGACAGGGGTCACAGATACGCAGTATTTT. The rearrangement joins TRBV27 to TRBJ2-3; TRBD1 aligns across 9 bases. The CDR3 totals 15 residues. V dropped 4 bases and J dropped 2; count of bases not matched to a gene: 4. Germline V gives CDR1 MNHEY, CDR2 SMNVEV (reference sequence).

Here the CDR3 reads CASSLTSQGEGYTF. CDR3 DNA: TGCGCCAGCAGCTTAACCTCCCAGGGTGAGGGCTACACCTTC. The chain has TRBV5-1 and TRBJ1-2; D perhaps matches TRBD1 (5 bases). Germline V gene lookup returns CDR1 SGHRS and CDR2 YFSETQ. Deletions cut 2 bases from V and 8 bases from J, with 16 bases between. The CDR3 totals 14 residues.

This clone turned up a few times. Other DNA variants within this sample encode the same CDR3. This chain connects TRBV5-1 to TRBJ1-3, with 8 bases fitting TRBD1. The germline V gene encodes CDR1 SGHRS and CDR2 YFSETQ. V shed 8 bases and J 2 bases; nucleotides not matched to a gene: 3. The CDR3 runs to 13 residues. The CDR3: CASGQGAGNTIYF. CDR3 bases: TGCGCCAGTGGACAGGGAGCTGGAAACACCATATATTTT.

The J gene is TRBJ2-3, the V gene TRBV29-1, with D perhaps matching TRBD2 (6 bases). V lost 6 bases and J lost 6, with 13 bases in between. Germline CDR1 SQVTM, CDR2 ANQGSEA. This CDR3 comprises 12 residues. The CDR3 reads CSVPLGGDTQYF. The CDR3 DNA reads as TGCAGCGTCCCCCTCGGGGGTGATACGCAGTATTTT.

The J gene is TRBJ2-7, the V gene TRBV6-5, with 16 bases matching TRBD2. CDR3 length equals 14 residues. In germline, CDR1 is MNHEY, CDR2 SVGAGI. Trimming cost V 8 bases and J 6 bases; bases outside gene matches: 4. The CDR3 nucleotides read TGTGCCAGCGGGACTAGCGGGAGGGCTTCCGAGCAGTACTTC. Residues: CASGTSGRASEQYF.